The 31 T cell receptor beta chains presented below share a single source sample, sequenced in a study of post-analysis software for immune sequencing data. Their antigens remain unidentified. cDNA libraries for TCR beta contained unique molecular identifiers. TCRdb processed the PCR reads anew with MiXCR; each CDR3 protein has one entry. The sample has hundreds of thousands of distinct CDR3 sequences, roughly 29% seen once; the top ten hold roughly 0.53%. Findings and caveats of the study: Patients had higher frequencies than controls of about five TRBV segments, including TRBV5-6, TRBV5-1 and TRBV20-1.

Sequenced: blood. These receptors were obtained from a girl between 10 and 17 years old with multiple sclerosis.

This clonotype came up a few times. The chain is built from TRBV20-1 and TRBJ2-7; D could derive from TRBD1 or TRBD2 (5 bases each). V was pared by 0 bases and J by 3 bases, with 12 bases between. The CDR3 has 14 amino acids. Germline V gene sequence: CDR1 DFQATT, CDR2 SNEGSKA (reference sequence). CDR3 region: CSARDSGQGYEQYF. In nucleotides, the CDR3 is TGCAGTGCTAGAGATTCGGGGCAGGGCTACGAGCAGTACTTC.

This clonotype was counted only a few times. V is TRBV5-1 and J is TRBJ2-1; TRBD2 might be the D (5 bases). Trimming stripped 7 bases from V and 6 bases from J, with 8 bases between. This CDR3 region has 11 residues. Germline V lookup: CDR1 SGHRS, CDR2 YFSETQ. The CDR3 here is CASRSGNEQFF. CDR3 nucleotides: TGCGCCAGCCGGAGCGGCAATGAGCAGTTCTTC.

This clonotype was detected a few times. An end of the junction differs from the germline gene, which may be a read error. The gene calls are TRBV2 and TRBJ2-1; 8 nucleotides align to TRBD1. The CDR3 totals 15 residues. The germline gives CDR1 SNHLY, CDR2 FYNNEI. The CDR3 spells CASNGGRGLYNEQFF. The CDR3 DNA follows: TGCGCCAGCAATGGGGGCAGGGGGCTCTACAATGAGCAGTTCTTC. Drawing the rest from reference TRBV2 and TRBJ2-1, the complete variable domain is EPEVTQTPSHQVTQMGQEVILRCVPISNHLYFYWYRQILGQKVEFLVSFYNNEISEKSEIFDDQFSVERPDGSNFTLKIRSTKLEDSAMYFCASNGGRGLYNEQFFGPGTRLTVL.

The sample holds one count of this clonotype. The junction does not match germline at one end; this may be a read error. V gene TRBV6-2 or TRBV6-3 combines with J gene TRBJ2-5; no reliable D call. Matching the DNA end better, TRBJ2-7 makes the J call doubtful. Germline CDR1 reads MNHEY; CDR2 reads SVGEGT. CDR3 length equals 13 residues. The CDR3: CVSSPETTYEQYF. Written as DNA, the CDR3 is TGTGTCAGCAGCCCTGAAACTACCTACGAGCAGTACTTC.

This clonotype was counted only a few times. V and J are TRBV10-3 and TRBJ1-6; D remains unclear. V was clipped by 2 bases and J by 0 bases, with 14 bases between them. The CDR3 is 18 residues long. The germline CDR1 and CDR2 sequences are ENHRY and SYGVKD. CDR3 in DNA: TGTGCCATCAGTGAGCCCGGGCAGACAAGCTCCTATAATTCACCCCTCCACTTT. Protein: CAISEPGQTSSYNSPLHF.

The chain has TRBV29-1 and TRBJ1-2; D gene ambiguous. The CDR3 length is 11 residues. Trimming pared 4 bases from V and 3 bases from J, leaving 6 bases between. Per the germline V gene, CDR1 is SQVTM and CDR2 is ANQGSEA. DNA for the CDR3: TGCAGCGTTGCGCGGGACTATGGCTACACCTTC. Its translation: CSVARDYGYTF.

This clonotype was picked up a small number of times. This chain connects TRBV7-8 to TRBJ2-5; a possible D gene is TRBD1 (5 bases). The CDR3 has 13 residues. Per the germline V gene, CDR1 is SGHVS and CDR2 is FQNEAQ. Trimming took 8 bases from V and 5 from J, leaving 15 bases between them. As DNA, the CDR3 is TGTGCCAGCGCAAGAGGCAGGGTTGAGACCCAGTACTTC. Residues: CASARGRVETQYF.

This chain uses TRBV28 with TRBJ1-1, with 9 bases that match TRBD1. The V segment lost 7 bases and the J segment 0 bases; nucleotides outside the gene matches: 9. The CDR3 runs to 16 residues. Germline V gives CDR1 MDHEN, CDR2 SYDVKM. CDR3 nucleotide sequence: TGTGCCAGCAACCCGACAGGGGGTATCATGAACACTGAAGCTTTCTTT. It encodes CASNPTGGIMNTEAFF.

This clonotype was observed a handful of times. V and J are TRBV6-2 or TRBV6-3 and TRBJ2-1; 10 bases agree with TRBD2. Germline CDR1 and CDR2: MNHEY and SVGEGT. The V gene end was trimmed by 6 bases and the J gene end by 6 bases; junction bases not matched to a gene: 11. CDR3 size: 16 residues. The CDR3 here is CASSLLAGDGVNEQFF. The DNA for the CDR3 is TGTGCCAGCAGCCTTCTAGCGGGGGACGGGGTCAATGAGCAGTTCTTC.

This clonotype showed up just a few times. CDR3 sequence reads: CASSLATWDAETQYF. The CDR3 region has the DNA TGTGCCAGCTCATTAGCTACCTGGGACGCGGAGACCCAGTACTTC. The V and J genes are TRBV18 and TRBJ2-5, with D perhaps assigned TRBD1 or TRBD2 (5 bases each). V shed 5 bases and J shed 5 bases, with 18 bases lying between them. Looked up from germline, CDR1 is KGHSH and CDR2 is LQKENI. The CDR3 runs 15 residues. Drawing the rest from reference TRBV18 and TRBJ2-5, the complete variable domain is NAGVMQNPRHLVRRRGQEARLRCSPMKGHSHVYWYRQLPEEGLKFMVYLQKENIIDESGMPKERFSAEFPKEGPSILRIQQVVRGDSAAYFCASSLATWDAETQYFGPGTRLLVL.

The sample holds a few counts of this clonotype. The chain recombines TRBV5-5 with TRBJ1-6, with 7 bases lining up with TRBD1. The V segment lost 2 bases and the J segment 2 bases; nucleotides outside the gene matches: 4. The CDR3 runs 16 residues. CDR1 is SGHKS and CDR2 is YYEKEE in the germline V gene (reference sequence). This CDR3 is CASSFYRGAYNSPLHF. CDR3 nucleotides: TGTGCCAGCAGCTTCTACAGGGGCGCCTATAATTCACCCCTCCACTTT.

The V call is TRBV3-1, the J call TRBJ1-4, with D perhaps matching TRBD1 (6 bases). The V and J ends lost 4 bases and 5 bases respectively, with 14 bases between them. Germline V gene data show CDR1 as LGHDT and CDR2 as YNNKEL (reference sequence). The CDR3 is made up of 15 amino acids. DNA of the CDR3: TGTGCCAGCAGCCCAACCGGGACATACAATGAAAAACTGTTTTTT. This translates into CASSPTGTYNEKLFF.

The sample holds a few counts of this clonotype. V is TRBV6-6 and J is TRBJ2-2, with D perhaps given as TRBD1 or TRBD2 (5 bases each). Germline CDR1 and CDR2: MNHNY and SVGAGI (reference sequence). V was clipped by 2 bases and J by 2 bases, with 15 bases between them. The CDR3 covers 17 residues. The CDR3 region is CASSYPTGDRNTGELFF. In DNA, the CDR3 is TGTGCCAGCAGTTACCCGACCGGGGACCGAAACACCGGGGAGCTGTTTTTT.

V is TRBV5-1 and J is TRBJ2-1; 8 bases agree with TRBD2. The CDR3 contains 16 residues. Trimming removed 4 bases from V and 6 bases from J; junction bases left unmatched: 12. Germline CDR1 reads SGHRS; CDR2 reads YFSETQ. The CDR3 DNA is TGCGCCAGCAGCAAGTCAGCGGGGGAGGTCGTCAATGAGCAGTTCTTC. Translated: CASSKSAGEVVNEQFF.

This clonotype came up a few times. This rearrangement joins TRBV24-1 to TRBJ1-1; perhaps TRBD1 as D (5 bases). Germline assignment: CDR1 KGHDR and CDR2 SFDVKD. V was pared by 5 bases and J by 5 bases, with 11 bases between. The CDR3 sequence is 13 residues long. CDR3 in amino acids: CATSVPGTTEAFF. The CDR3 nucleotides read TGTGCCACCAGTGTTCCTGGGACGACTGAAGCTTTCTTT.

This clonotype has more than one count but fewer than ten. The chain carries TRBV4-1 and TRBJ2-7; TRBD1 agrees at 8 bases. The J call may be faulty, since TRBJ2-4 better matches the DNA end. CDR3 length equals 16 residues. Germline CDR1 reads MGHRA; CDR2 reads YSYEKL. The CDR3 reads CASNHLPGTGKNIQYF. The CDR3 nucleotides read TGCGCCAGTAACCATTTACCCGGGACAGGCAAAAACATTCAGTACTTC.

V usage is TRBV20-1 and J usage is TRBJ2-5; 7 nucleotides match TRBD1. The J call is in doubt because the DNA end fits TRBJ2-7 better. The V gene's germline CDR1 is DFQATT and CDR2 SNEGSKA (reference sequence). The CDR3 totals 14 residues. CDR3 protein: CSARPETGHNEQYF. In nucleotides, the CDR3 is TGCAGTGCCCGGCCGGAGACAGGGCACAACGAGCAGTACTTC.

The CDR3 sequence is CATRLYDGEETQYF. Here the CDR3 DNA reads TGTGCCACCCGGTTATACGACGGCGAGGAGACCCAGTACTTC. The gene calls are TRBV24-1 and TRBJ2-5, with D hard to call. In germline, CDR1 is KGHDR, CDR2 SFDVKD. This CDR3 is built from 14 residues. Between the trimmed V and J ends, which lost 9 bases and 5 bases, there was a span of 18 bases.

The chain recombines TRBV12-3 or TRBV12-4 with TRBJ2-3, with TRBD2 as a possible D gene (7 bases). The CDR3 has 17 residues. The germline V and J ends were trimmed by 4 bases and 7 bases, with 24 bases remaining between them. CDR3 region: CASSSPVAAGAPNTQYF. In DNA, the CDR3 is TGTGCCAGCAGTTCTCCGGTAGCGGCGGGGGCCCCGAATACGCAGTATTTT.

The chain employs TRBV9 and TRBJ2-1; maybe TRBD1 (6 bases). CDR3 length: 16 amino acids. Germline assignment: CDR1 SGDLS and CDR2 YYNGEE. V lost 4 bases and J lost 6, with 20 bases in between. CDR3 coding DNA: TGTGCCAGCAGCCCTAGGGGGACCGCTGTGGGCAATGAGCAGTTCTTC. Encoded protein: CASSPRGTAVGNEQFF.

This clonotype was seen many times. The rearrangement uses TRBV4-2 and TRBJ1-1; TRBD1 might be the D (5 bases). Germline CDR1 and CDR2: LGHNA and YNFKEQ. The CDR3 contains 14 residues. Trimming cost V 1 base and J 1 base, with 7 bases left between them. The CDR3 DNA is TGTGCCAGCAGCCAAGGACAGTCGAACACTGAAGCTTTCTTT. Translated: CASSQGQSNTEAFF.

This clonotype was counted many times. This rearrangement joins TRBV6-5 to TRBJ2-7, with a weak D call TRBD2 (6 bases). Trimming took 7 bases from V and 4 from J, leaving 8 bases between them. This CDR3 comprises 11 residues. Germline lookup yields CDR1 MNHEY and CDR2 SVGAGI. CDR3 protein: CASTDYYEQYF. CDR3 sequence (DNA): TGTGCCAGCACGGACTATTACGAGCAGTACTTC.

This clonotype was detected only once. One junction end does not reproduce the germline sequence, and a read error may be involved. V gene TRBV25-1 combines with J gene TRBJ2-3; D gene unclear. Germline V gene data show CDR1 as MGHDK and CDR2 as SYGVNS. There are 13 residues in the CDR3. CDR3 nucleotide sequence: TGTGCCAGCAGTGAACGTATCACCGATACGCGGTATTTT. Its translation: CASSERITDTRYF.

The chain uses TRBV24-1 and TRBJ1-6; D call uncertain. CDR3 length: 14 amino acids. Trimming cost V 2 bases and J 7 bases, with 8 bases left between them. Germline V CDR1 and CDR2: KGHDR, SFDVKD. As DNA, the CDR3 is TGTGCCACCAGTGATTCGTCCAGGAATTCACCCCTCCACTTT. This translates into CATSDSSRNSPLHF.

This sequence joins TRBV6-1 and TRBJ1-1; D perhaps matches TRBD1 (5 bases). Germline V gives CDR1 MNHNS, CDR2 SASEGT. V lost 3 bases and J 10 bases, leaving 12 bases between the germline ends. This CDR3 spans 12 amino acids. CDR3 nucleotides: TGTGCCAGCAGTGATCTACCCGGGGGAGCTTTCTTT. Protein sequence: CASSDLPGGAFF.

This clonotype has just a few counts. J is TRBJ1-2 and V is TRBV29-1, with 7 bases identical to TRBD1. V gave up 6 bases and J gave up 4 bases; unmatched junction bases: 8. CDR1 is SQVTM, CDR2 ANQGSEA, per germline. This CDR3 has 13 residues. As DNA, the CDR3 is TGCAGCGTGGCTTTCCAGGGGGGCTATGGCTACACCTTC. Amino acids: CSVAFQGGYGYTF.

This chain uses TRBV7-8 with TRBJ1-3, with D uncertain. This CDR3 has 16 amino acids. Trimming cost V 2 bases and J 4 bases, with 15 bases left between them. Germline lookup yields CDR1 SGHVS and CDR2 FQNEAQ. CDR3 bases: TGTGCCAGCAGCTTAATCCGGCCATCAGCAGGAAACACCATATATTTT. Protein: CASSLIRPSAGNTIYF.

This clonotype was detected only once. The V call is TRBV10-3, the J call TRBJ2-3, with 7 bases fitting TRBD1. CDR1 and CDR2 (germline): ENHRY, SYGVKD. CDR3 length equals 14 residues. The trim removed 6 bases at V and 1 base at J, leaving 4 bases unmatched. The CDR3 DNA is TGTGCCATCAGAAGAACAGGGGGCACAGATACGCAGTATTTT. It specifies CAIRRTGGTDTQYF.

The gene calls are TRBV28 and TRBJ2-3; D may be TRBD2 (5 bases). This CDR3 has 15 residues. The germline gives CDR1 MDHEN, CDR2 SYDVKM. Trimming took off 3 bases at V and 2 bases at J, with 12 bases between the two ends. The CDR3 DNA reads TGTGCCAGCAGTTTTGCGGGCCCCCACACAGATACGCAGTATTTT. Amino acids: CASSFAGPHTDTQYF.

Written as DNA, the CDR3 is TGTGCCAGCAGCTTCACCCTGGGAGTCAAATGGCGTGGCTACACCTTC. It yields the protein CASSFTLGVKWRGYTF. The chain has TRBV5-5 and TRBJ1-2; D is unresolved. Germline CDR1 SGHKS, CDR2 YYEKEE (reference sequence). V lost 2 bases to trimming and J lost 7 bases, with 21 bases between them. The CDR3 spans 16 residues. Looking up the rest from reference TRBV5-5 and TRBJ1-2 gives the full variable domain: DAGVTQSPTHLIKTRGQQVTLRCSPISGHKSVSWYQQVLGQGPQFIFQYYEKEERGRGNFPDRFSARQFPNYSSELNVNALLLGDSALYLCASSFTLGVKWRGYTFGSGTRLTVV.

The chain is built from TRBV24-1 and TRBJ2-4; weak D call: TRBD2 (6 bases). The germline V and J ends were trimmed by 3 bases and 2 bases, with 13 bases remaining between them. This CDR3 contains 16 residues. Germline CDR1 KGHDR, CDR2 SFDVKD. The CDR3 region has the DNA TGTGCCACCAGTGATCCAAGGGGAGGAACCAAAAACATTCAGTACTTC. It specifies CATSDPRGGTKNIQYF.